The rows below give T cell receptor beta chains drawn from one sample of a study of T cell responses to AZD1222 COVID-19 vaccine. Libraries were prepared by immunoSEQ multiplex PCR; TCRdb keeps only in-frame clonotypes and omits some of them. Found here are 130,000 or so clones, around 86% of them singletons; the top ten hold about 3%. Here the sequenced sample was peripheral blood, taken 28 days after the second AZD1222 dose. These receptors all come from an adult who received the AZD1222 COVID-19 vaccine. CDR3s include the opening cysteine and the closing phenylalanine or tryptophan. A D gene is named only where the DNA matches it firmly. Where a row states a size, it is once, few, many or the class of an expanded clone; other rows omit it.

j_call v_call clone_size d_call cdr3_nt cdr3_aa
TRBJ2-3 TRBV6-4 NA NA TGTGCCAGCAGTGAACGGGATAGCGGTACGCAGTATTTT CASSERDSGTQYF
TRBJ2-2 TRBV2 NA NA TGTGCCAGCGAAAACGGGCAGAAAAACACCGGGGAGCTGTTTTTT CASENGQKNTGELFF
TRBJ1-3 TRBV30 NA TRBD1 TGTGCCTGGAGTGGGAAGGGGGCGTCTGGAAACACCATATATTTT CAWSGKGASGNTIYF
TRBJ1-5 TRBV6-1 few NA TGTGCCAGCAGTGATCCTTCAGGGCGGATTGACGGTCGGCCCCAGCATTTT CASSDPSGRIDGRPQHF
TRBJ1-4 TRBV3-1/TRBV3-2 NA NA TGTGCCACAGCCGACAGTGTCAAGGATGAAAAACTGTTTTTT CATADSVKDEKLFF
TRBJ2-2 TRBV5-1 NA NA TGCGCCAGCAGTTCTACCCCGAACACCGGGGAGCTGTTTTTT CASSSTPNTGELFF
TRBJ1-4 TRBV28 few NA TGTGCCAGCAGGCCTGCAGGGGAAAAACTGTTTTTT CASRPAGEKLFF
TRBJ1-2 TRBV28 NA NA TGTGCCAGCAGCCAAGGCGGGGACTATGGCTACACCTTC CASSQGGDYGYTF
TRBJ2-1 TRBV4-1 once TRBD2 TGCGCCAGCAGTGAGTTAGCGGGGTTTTACAATGAGCAGTTCTTC CASSELAGFYNEQFF
TRBJ1-6 TRBV7-6 NA TRBD1 TGTGCCAGCAGCTCCGGGACAGGGGGGTCACCCCTCCACTTT CASSSGTGGSPLHF
TRBJ2-1 TRBV7-2 NA TRBD1 TGTGCCACCGGGGGACAGGGGAAAAATGAGCAGTTCTTC CATGGQGKNEQFF
TRBJ1-1 TRBV2 NA NA TGTGCCAGCAGTGAAACGTGGGGGGGGAGGGTCGTAGGCACTGAAGCTTTCTTT CASSETWGGRVVGTEAFF
TRBJ2-5 TRBV7-9 NA NA TGTGCCAGCAGCTTAGTAGGAGACACCCAGTACTTC CASSLVGDTQYF
TRBJ1-5 TRBV6-5 NA NA TGTGCCAGCAGTTACGATGCAGGGCCTTCGCCCCAGCATTTT CASSYDAGPSPQHF
TRBJ2-1 TRBV20-1 NA NA TGCAGCCAGACGGCCTACAATGAGCAGTTCTTC CSQTAYNEQFF
TRBJ1-6 TRBV30 NA NA TGTGCCTGGAGCGCAGGGATCGGTAGTTCACCCCTCCACTTT CAWSAGIGSSPLHF
TRBJ1-1 TRBV6-6 NA TRBD1 TGTGCCAGCAGTTACTCGGGGGACAGGTGGACTGAAGCTTTCTTT CASSYSGDRWTEAFF
TRBJ1-1 TRBV6-5 NA TRBD1 TGTGCCAGCAGCCGGATGAGACAGGGGGGCACTGAAGCTTTCTTT CASSRMRQGGTEAFF
TRBJ2-5 TRBV2 NA TRBD2 TGTGCCAGCAGTGAGATAGCGGGGGGGCCAGAGACCCAGTACTTC CASSEIAGGPETQYF
TRBJ1-2 TRBV7-9 NA TRBD1 TGTGCCAGCAGCTTAGCTCGGACAGGGGACGGCTACACCTTC CASSLARTGDGYTF
TRBJ2-5 TRBV30 NA TRBD1 TGTGCCTGGAGCCCGACAGGGGGAGAGACCCAGTACTTC CAWSPTGGETQYF
TRBJ1-1 TRBV9 NA NA TGTGCCAGCAGCTTTGGACACGCGAACACTGAAGCTTTCTTT CASSFGHANTEAFF
TRBJ2-7 TRBV3-1/TRBV3-2 NA NA TGTGCCAGCAGTAAAACCGGGACATTGCAGCAGTACTTC CASSKTGTLQQYF
TRBJ2-2 TRBV4-2 NA NA TGTGCCAGCAGCCGCCCTACCACAGGGACCACCGGGGAGCTGTTTTTT CASSRPTTGTTGELFF
TRBJ1-6 TRBV3-1/TRBV3-2 once TRBD1 TGTGCCAGCAGCCAGGGGTGGAATGACAGGGCTCCCCTCCACTTT CASSQGWNDRAPLHF
TRBJ2-5 TRBV25-1 NA NA TGTGCCAGCAGTTCCCTGGATGATGGGCCCTTGGGAGAGACCCAGTACTTC CASSSLDDGPLGETQYF
TRBJ2-1 TRBV6-4 NA NA TGTGCCAGCAGTGAAAGTGGGGAGAACAATGAGCAGTTCTTC CASSESGENNEQFF
TRBJ2-5 TRBV20-1 once NA TGCAGTGGTTCGGGTCAAGAGACCCAGTACTTC CSGSGQETQYF
TRBJ1-1 TRBV10-1 once NA TGCGCCAGCAGTGAGTTCAGGGCTGGGACTGAAGCTTTCTTT CASSEFRAGTEAFF
TRBJ2-4 TRBV19 NA TRBD2 TGTGCCAGTAGCCCTCCGTGGACTAGCGGGGGGGGCATTCAGTACTTC CASSPPWTSGGGIQYF
TRBJ1-2 TRBV9 NA TRBD1 TGTGCCAGCAGCGGGGGGACAGGGCGCTATGGCTACACCTTC CASSGGTGRYGYTF
TRBJ1-1 TRBV6-5 NA NA TGTGCCAGCAGCTCCTTCGGGGGTGCGGACACTGAAGCTTTCTTT CASSSFGGADTEAFF
TRBJ2-7 TRBV4-3 NA NA TGCGCCAGCAGCCAAGATTTGGCGTTGGGGGACGAGCAGTACTTC CASSQDLALGDEQYF
TRBJ2-1 TRBV28 once NA TGTGCCAGCAGTGCCTCCAGGGACAATGAGCAGTTCTTC CASSASRDNEQFF
TRBJ1-1 TRBV29-1 NA NA TGCAGCGTTGAACTGGGGACACTGAACACTGAAGCTTTCTTT CSVELGTLNTEAFF
TRBJ2-3 TRBV7-9 NA TRBD1 TGTGCCAGCAGCTTTCAGGGACAGGCAGATACGCAGTATTTT CASSFQGQADTQYF
TRBJ1-2 TRBV7-9 NA NA TGTGCCAGCAGCTTACAGGGGAGAGGGGGCTACACCTTC CASSLQGRGGYTF
TRBJ2-7 TRBV20-1 NA NA TGCAGTGCTAGTTGGGGAGGCAGGGGCGACGAGCAGTACTTC CSASWGGRGDEQYF
TRBJ1-1 TRBV10-2 NA NA TGCGCCAGCAGTAGGTCGAACACTGAAGCTTTCTTT CASSRSNTEAFF
TRBJ1-2 TRBV7-3 few TRBD1 TGTGCCAGCAGCTCCGGGACAGGGAATAGGGGCTACACCTTC CASSSGTGNRGYTF
TRBJ2-3 TRBV4-1 NA NA TGCGCCAGCAGCCAAGATCCCCACACAGATACGCAGTATTTT CASSQDPHTDTQYF
TRBJ2-2 TRBV15 NA NA TGTGCCACCAGCAGAGATCTCCCAGGGCAGGGAGCGAACACCGGGGAGCTGTTTTTT CATSRDLPGQGANTGELFF
TRBJ1-6 TRBV4-3 NA NA TGCGCCAGCAGCCAAGAGGGGGGTAGTTCACCCCTCCACTTT CASSQEGGSSPLHF
TRBJ1-2 TRBV6-5 NA NA TGTGCCAGCAGTTATCGGGATAACTATGGCTACACCTTC CASSYRDNYGYTF